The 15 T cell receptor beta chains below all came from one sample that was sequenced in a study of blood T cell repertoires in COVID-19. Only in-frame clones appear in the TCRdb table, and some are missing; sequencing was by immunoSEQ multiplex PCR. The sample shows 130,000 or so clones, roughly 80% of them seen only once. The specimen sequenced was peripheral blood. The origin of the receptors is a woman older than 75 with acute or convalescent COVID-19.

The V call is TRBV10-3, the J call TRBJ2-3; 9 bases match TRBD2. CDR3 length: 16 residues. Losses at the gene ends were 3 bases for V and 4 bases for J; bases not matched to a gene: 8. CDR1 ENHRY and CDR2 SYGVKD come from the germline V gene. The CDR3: CAISDPAGGVSDTQYF. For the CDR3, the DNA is TGTGCCATCAGTGACCCAGCGGGAGGAGTATCAGATACGCAGTATTTT.

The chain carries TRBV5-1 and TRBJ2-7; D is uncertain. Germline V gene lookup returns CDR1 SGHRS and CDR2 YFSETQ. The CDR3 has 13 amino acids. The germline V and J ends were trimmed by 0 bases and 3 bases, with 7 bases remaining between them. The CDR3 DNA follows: TGCGCCAGCAGCTTGGGTCAGTACTACGAGCAGTACTTC. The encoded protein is CASSLGQYYEQYF.

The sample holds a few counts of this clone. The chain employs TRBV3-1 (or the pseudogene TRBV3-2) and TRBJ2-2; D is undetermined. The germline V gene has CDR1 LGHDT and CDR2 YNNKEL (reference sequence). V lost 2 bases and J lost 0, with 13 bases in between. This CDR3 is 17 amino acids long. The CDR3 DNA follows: TGTGCCAGCAGCCAATATCGCGGCAGAGCGAACACCGGGGAGCTGTTTTTT. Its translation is CASSQYRGRANTGELFF.

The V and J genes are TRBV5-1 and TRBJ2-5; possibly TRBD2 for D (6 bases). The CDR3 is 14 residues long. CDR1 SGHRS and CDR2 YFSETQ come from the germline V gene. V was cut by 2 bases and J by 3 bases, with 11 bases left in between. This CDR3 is CASSFSRGKETQYF. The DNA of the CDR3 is TGCGCCAGCAGCTTTAGCCGGGGGAAAGAGACCCAGTACTTC.

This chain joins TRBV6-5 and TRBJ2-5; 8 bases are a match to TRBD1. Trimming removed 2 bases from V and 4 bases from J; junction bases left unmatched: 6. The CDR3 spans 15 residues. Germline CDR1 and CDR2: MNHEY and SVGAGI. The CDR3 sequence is CASSYLGTGGETQYF. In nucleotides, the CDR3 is TGTGCCAGCAGTTACCTCGGCACAGGGGGAGAGACCCAGTACTTC.

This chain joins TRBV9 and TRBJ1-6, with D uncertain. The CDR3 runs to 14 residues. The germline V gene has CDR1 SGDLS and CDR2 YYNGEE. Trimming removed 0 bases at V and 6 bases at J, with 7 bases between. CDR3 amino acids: CASSVEQLNSPLHF. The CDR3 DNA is TGTGCCAGCAGCGTAGAACAGCTTAATTCACCCCTCCACTTT.

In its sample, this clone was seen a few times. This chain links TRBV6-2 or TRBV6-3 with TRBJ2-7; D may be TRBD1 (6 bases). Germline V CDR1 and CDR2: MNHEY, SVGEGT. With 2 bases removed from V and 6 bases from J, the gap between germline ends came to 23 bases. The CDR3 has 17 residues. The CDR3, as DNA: TGTGCCAGCAGTTACGCCCCCCCGGGGACGCTGGGGGCCGAGCAGTACTTC. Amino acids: CASSYAPPGTLGAEQYF.

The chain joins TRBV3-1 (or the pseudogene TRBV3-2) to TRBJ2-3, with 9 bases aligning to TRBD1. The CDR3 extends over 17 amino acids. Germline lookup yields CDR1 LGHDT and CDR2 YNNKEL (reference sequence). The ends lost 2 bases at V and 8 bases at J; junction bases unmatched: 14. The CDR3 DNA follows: TGTGCCAGCAGCCAACCGAGGTATGGGACAGGGACGGGTACGCAGTATTTT. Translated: CASSQPRYGTGTGTQYF.

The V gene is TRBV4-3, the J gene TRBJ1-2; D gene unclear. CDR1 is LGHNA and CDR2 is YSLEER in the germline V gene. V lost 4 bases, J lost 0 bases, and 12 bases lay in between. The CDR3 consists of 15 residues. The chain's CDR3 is CASSLTRAANYGYTF. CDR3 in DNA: TGCGCCAGCAGCCTCACGCGGGCAGCTAACTATGGCTACACCTTC.

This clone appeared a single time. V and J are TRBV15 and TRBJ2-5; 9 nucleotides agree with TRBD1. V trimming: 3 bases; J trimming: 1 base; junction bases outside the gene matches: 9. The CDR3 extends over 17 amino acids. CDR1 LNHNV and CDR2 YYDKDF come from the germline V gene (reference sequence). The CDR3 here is CATSRATGGVTQETQYF. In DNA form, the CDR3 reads TGTGCCACCAGCAGGGCGACAGGGGGGGTTACCCAAGAGACCCAGTACTTC.

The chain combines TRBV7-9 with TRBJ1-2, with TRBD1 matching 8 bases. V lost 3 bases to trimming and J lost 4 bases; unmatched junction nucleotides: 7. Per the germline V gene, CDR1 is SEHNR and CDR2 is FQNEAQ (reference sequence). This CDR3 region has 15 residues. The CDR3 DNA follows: TGTGCCAGCAGCTTCGGGGACAGGACTACCTATGGCTACACCTTC. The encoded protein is CASSFGDRTTYGYTF.

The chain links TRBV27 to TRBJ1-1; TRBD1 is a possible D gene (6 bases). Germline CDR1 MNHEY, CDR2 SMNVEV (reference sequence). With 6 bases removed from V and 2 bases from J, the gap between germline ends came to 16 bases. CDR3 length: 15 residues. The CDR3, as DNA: TGTGCCAGCAGGATCGGGGTGGACAGAAACACTGAAGCTTTCTTT. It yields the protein CASRIGVDRNTEAFF.

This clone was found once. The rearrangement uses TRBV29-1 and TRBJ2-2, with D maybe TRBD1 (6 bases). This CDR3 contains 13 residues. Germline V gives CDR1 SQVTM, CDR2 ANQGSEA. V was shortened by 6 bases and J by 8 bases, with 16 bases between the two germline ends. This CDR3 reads CSVVSQGGGELFF. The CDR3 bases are TGCAGCGTAGTTTCACAGGGCGGGGGGGAGCTGTTTTTT.

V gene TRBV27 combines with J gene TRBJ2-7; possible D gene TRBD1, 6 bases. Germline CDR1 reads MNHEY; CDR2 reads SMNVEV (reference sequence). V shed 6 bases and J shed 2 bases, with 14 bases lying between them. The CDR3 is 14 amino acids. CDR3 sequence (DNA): TGTGCCAGCAGCTACAGGGTAGGGCCCTACGAGCAGTACTTC. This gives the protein CASSYRVGPYEQYF.

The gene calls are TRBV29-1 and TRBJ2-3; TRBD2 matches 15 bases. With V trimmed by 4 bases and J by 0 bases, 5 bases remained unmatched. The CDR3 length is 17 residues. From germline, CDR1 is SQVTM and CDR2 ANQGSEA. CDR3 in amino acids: CSVGGLAGGGSTDTQYF. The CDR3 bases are TGCAGCGTTGGGGGACTAGCGGGAGGTGGTAGCACAGATACGCAGTATTTT.